Presented here are 9 T cell receptor beta chains from one specimen sequenced in a study of OX40 agonist ivuxolimab in advanced cancers. Here immunoSEQ multiplex PCR was the method, and the copy in TCRdb shows in-frame clones only, minus some. This sample has 50,000 to 65,000 clones; around 91% occur once, and the top ten carry over 15%. The sample consisted of CD4+ or CD8+ T cells sorted from blood, taken in a trial of the OX40 agonist ivuxolimab. The receptors come from an adult with an advanced solid tumor such as melanoma, head and neck, liver or kidney cancer.

J is TRBJ2-1 and V is TRBV7-3, with a weak D call TRBD1 (5 bases). From germline, CDR1 is SGHTA and CDR2 FQGTGA. The ends were cut back, 4 bases at V and 10 bases at J, with 11 bases in the middle. This CDR3 spans 12 amino acids. The CDR3 DNA sequence: TGTGCCAGCAGCTCTGACAGTCCCGAGCAGTTCTTC. Its translation is CASSSDSPEQFF.

This clone was seen a single time. V usage is TRBV11-2 and J usage is TRBJ2-5; no firm D call. This CDR3 has 12 amino acids. Germline V gene data show CDR1 as SGHAT and CDR2 as FQNNGV. Deletions cut 4 bases from V and 2 bases from J, with 5 bases between. Written as DNA, the CDR3 is TGTGCCAGCAGCTCCCTACAAGAGACCCAGTACTTC. It specifies CASSSLQETQYF.

For the CDR3, the DNA is TGTGCCAGCAGCTTGTCGGGACATGCGTTGGAGCCCCAGCATTTT. Its protein product is CASSLSGHALEPQHF. V usage is TRBV5-6 and J usage is TRBJ1-5; D may be TRBD1 (6 bases). This CDR3 is built from 15 residues. The germline CDR1 and CDR2 sequences are SGHDT and YYEEEE. Deletions cut 1 base from V and 8 bases from J, with 16 bases between.

The chain couples TRBV27 to TRBJ2-7, with 10 positions matching TRBD2. V shed 5 bases and J 0 bases; nucleotides not matched to a gene: 4. This CDR3 spans 15 amino acids. Germline V lookup: CDR1 MNHEY, CDR2 SMNVEV (reference sequence). CDR3 protein: CASSHIAGGSYEQYF. The CDR3 DNA reads as TGTGCCAGCAGTCACATAGCGGGGGGCTCCTACGAGCAGTACTTC.

Concerning this clone: Other DNA sequences in the same sample also yield this CDR3. The chain links TRBV7-9 to TRBJ2-1; D is ambiguous. Germline V CDR1 and CDR2: SEHNR, FQNEAQ (reference sequence). The V gene lost 2 bases and the J gene lost 6 bases, with 2 bases spanning the gap. This CDR3 has 11 residues. This chain's CDR3 is CASSLPNEQFF. The DNA of the CDR3 is TGTGCCAGCAGCTTACCCAATGAGCAGTTCTTC.

The J gene is TRBJ2-7, the V gene TRBV28, with D possibly being TRBD1 (5 bases). The germline V gene encodes CDR1 MDHEN and CDR2 SYDVKM. The V and J ends lost 2 bases and 4 bases respectively, with 6 bases between them. The CDR3 consists of 12 residues. The CDR3 nucleotides are TGTGCCAGCAGTTTAAGGGGTTACGAGCAGTACTTC. Protein: CASSLRGYEQYF.

The chain has TRBV2 and TRBJ1-2; 12 bases map to TRBD1. J lost 10 bases, V lost 7 bases, and 10 bases had no gene match. The CDR3 totals 14 residues. Per germline, CDR1 SNHLY and CDR2 FYNNEI. The CDR3 DNA reads as TGTGCCAGCACCGAGGGGGGACAGGGGGCCCTCTACACCTTC. This translates into CASTEGGQGALYTF.

The V call is TRBV30, the J call TRBJ1-1; D remains unclear. This CDR3 spans 13 amino acids. Deletions cut 4 bases from V and 0 bases from J, with 9 bases between. Per germline, CDR1 GTSNPN and CDR2 SVGIG (reference sequence). CDR3: CAWTADVNTEAFF. The CDR3 region has the DNA TGTGCCTGGACGGCCGATGTGAACACTGAAGCTTTCTTT.

This clone was picked up one time. This chain joins TRBV4-2 and TRBJ1-5, with D hard to call. V dropped 4 bases and J dropped 3 bases, with 16 bases sitting between them. This CDR3 region has 16 residues. Per germline, CDR1 LGHNA and CDR2 YNFKEQ. As DNA, the CDR3 is TGTGCCAGCAGCCTTGGAGGTGAGGGTTTCAATCAGCCCCAGCATTTT. Its protein is CASSLGGEGFNQPQHF.